This paragraph covers one T cell receptor beta chain sequence. The antigen remains unidentified. The PCR used 60 Vbeta and 13 Jbeta primers. In the original workflow: Some 10 million shared chains were among the 80 million or so unique TCR beta chains that a later analysis counted. Repertoires were generated with immunoSEQ multiplex PCR, while TCRdb's copy carries only in-frame clones and drops some. D and trimming were read from the DNA, whereas the V and J calls and clone size are those reported in that table. The sample lists 85,000 to 130,000 clones, roughly 71% seen once, with roughly 2.9% in the top ten. This sample stems from a study of cytomegalovirus exposure and HLA in healthy donors. Study-wide results and limits: Most TCR beta V segments were productive about 90% or about 30% of the time in an earlier analysis.

CDR3 length: 16 amino acids. Germline V gene sequence: CDR1 LNHDA, CDR2 SQIVND (reference sequence). V shed 2 bases, J shed 2 bases, and the junction held 5 bases outside the gene matches. The sequencing input was PBMCs. The J gene is TRBJ1-1, the V gene TRBV19; 10 nucleotides match TRBD1. The TCR sequence derives from a male donor in good health and CMV-seropositive. The CDR3 region is CASSIRRTGGNTEAFF. In DNA, the CDR3 is TGTGCCAGTAGTATACGGAGGACAGGGGGAAACACTGAAGCTTTCTTT.